This T cell receptor (beta chain) stems from a study of technical replicates of blood from a few donors (TCRdb year 2017). As encoded in the germline V gene (reference sequence), CDR1 is MNHNY while CDR2 is SVGAGI. From cysteine to phenylalanine, the CDR3 is 13 amino acids long. CDR3 DNA only is kept here, 39 bases in frame from base 1. V and J lose 4 bases and 3 bases, and a span of 9 bases separates them. Libraries were built with the immunoSEQ multiplex PCR assay. Drawn from immuneACCESS, this table holds only the in-frame rearrangements with V and J called that TCRdb kept. Clones are partly lost; checked studies trace under half to an unresolved V gene and leave the rest unexplained. Counted in this sample were roughly 100,000 clones; 90% to 97% of them appeared once. Jointly, the top ten make up 0.22% of the sample. A word on this clone: The antigen this receptor binds is unknown. Base qualities are missing; no much larger clone stands one base away.

The TCR was taken from a human donor in good health. Rearrangement joined TRBV6-6 to TRBJ1-2, with a weak D call of TRBD1 (6 bases match). Sequenced material: T cells isolated from PBMCs. The CDR3 reads as follows: CASSSQGYYGYTF. The DNA is as follows: TGTGCCAGCAGTTCCCAGGGGTACTATGGCTACACCTTC.